This paragraph covers one T cell receptor (beta chain) sequence. Its target is not known. The sample comes from a study of T-cell memory formation after mild COVID-19. Study-wide context: Clusters were largely donor specific. Regarding the study as a whole: Clones contracting day 15 to 85 were balanced CD4/CD8; later expanders leaned CD4+.

Each CDR3 protein is one row after TCRdb ran MiXCR on the 5' RACE reads. This sample has about 310,000 distinct CDR3 sequences, with more than 15% found just once. V was pared by 6 bases and J by 5 bases, with 8 bases of the junction left unmatched. The CDR3 runs 15 residues. The sequence was collected from a man aged 18 to 35 who had mild COVID-19 (a few samples of this study predate the infection). Cell type and time point are not known. The sequenced sample consisted of PBMCs or a T cell subset sorted from them (not recorded which). V usage is TRBV12-3 or TRBV12-4 and J usage is TRBJ2-5; 11 nucleotides align to TRBD1. The CDR3 sequence: CASRYGQGAGETQYF. DNA of the CDR3: TGTGCCAGCAGATACGGACAGGGGGCAGGGGAGACCCAGTACTTC.